This entry lists 31 T cell receptor beta chains sequenced from one sample in a study of T cell responses to AZD1222 COVID-19 vaccine. Sequencing used immunoSEQ multiplex PCR; TCRdb keeps in-frame clones, though not all of them. Of roughly 110,000 clones in the sample, 84% are singletons; the top ten hold about 9.7%. Sequenced here: peripheral blood, sampled on day 0 of AZD1222 vaccination. The receptors here all came from an adult in good health.

This chain uses TRBV2 with TRBJ1-5; D might be TRBD1 (5 bases). This CDR3 has 14 residues. Per the germline V gene, CDR1 is SNHLY and CDR2 is FYNNEI. Trimming removed 8 bases from V and 6 bases from J, with 17 bases in between. CDR3 sequence (DNA): TGTGCCAGCGGGGAGGGGACGGTATTTCAGCCCCAGCATTTT. It translates to CASGEGTVFQPQHF.

The chain is built from TRBV28 and TRBJ2-7; perhaps TRBD2 as D (5 bases). V was trimmed by 6 bases and J by 3 bases, leaving 12 bases between them. This CDR3 has 13 amino acids. From germline, CDR1 is MDHEN and CDR2 SYDVKM. CDR3 nucleotides: TGTGCCAGCAGCTCGCCCCGGGACTACGAGCAGTACTTC. Residues: CASSSPRDYEQYF.

The V call is TRBV29-1, the J call TRBJ1-2; D perhaps matches TRBD1 (5 bases). There are 13 residues in the CDR3. V was cut by 3 bases and J by 1 base, with 9 bases left in between. CDR1 and CDR2 (germline): SQVTM, ANQGSEA. CDR3 nucleotides: TGCAGCGTTGAGTGGGGGAGTAACTATGGCTACACCTTC. Amino acids: CSVEWGSNYGYTF. Looking up the rest from reference TRBV29-1 and TRBJ1-2 gives the full variable domain: SAVISQKPSRDICQRGTSLTIQCQVDSQVTMMFWYRQQPGQSLTLIATANQGSEATYESGFVIDKFPISRPNLTFSTLTVSNMSPEDSSIYLCSVEWGSNYGYTFGSGTRLTVV.

The chain employs TRBV6-5 and TRBJ1-1; D remains unclear. Germline assignment: CDR1 MNHEY and CDR2 SVGAGI. Trimming shortened V by 7 bases and J by 3 bases, and 12 bases separated the two germline ends. The CDR3 runs 13 residues. The CDR3 region has the DNA TGTGCCAGCACTATCCGGGCAGACACTGAAGCTTTCTTT. Translating it yields CASTIRADTEAFF.

This chain connects TRBV21-1 to TRBJ2-1; TRBD2 reflects the table's D call only, with no check against the DNA. TRBV21-1 is a documented pseudogene. This CDR3 has 19 amino acids. Here the CDR3 reads CASSKLGGLGRLGFNEQFF. The CDR3 DNA reads as TGTGCCAGCAGCAAATTGGGGGGACTAGGTCGCTTAGGGTTCAATGAGCAGTTCTTC.

The CDR3 bases are TGTGCCAGCAGTTTAAACCCCAATCAGCCCCAGCATTTT. Its translation is CASSLNPNQPQHF. The V call is TRBV12-3 or TRBV12-4, the J call TRBJ1-5; no clear D gene. V lost 2 bases, J lost 3 bases, and 5 bases lay in between. The CDR3 extends over 13 amino acids.

The rearrangement joins TRBV28 to TRBJ1-1; no clear D. Trimming left V 3 bases short and J 1 base short, with 6 bases between. From germline, CDR1 is MDHEN and CDR2 SYDVKM. The CDR3 has 13 amino acids. The DNA for the CDR3 is TGTGCCAGCAGTTTGGTTTCGAACACTGAAGCTTTCTTT. Its protein product is CASSLVSNTEAFF.

The chain couples TRBV9 to TRBJ1-4, with D tentatively TRBD1 (5 bases). The CDR3 totals 15 residues. CDR1 SGDLS and CDR2 YYNGEE come from the germline V gene. Trimming removed 0 bases at V and 2 bases at J, with 8 bases between. As DNA, the CDR3 is TGTGCCAGCAGCGTAGCTCCAGGGACTAATGAAAAACTGTTTTTT. As protein: CASSVAPGTNEKLFF.

The chain joins TRBV29-1 to TRBJ1-4, with TRBD1 as a possible D gene (6 bases). Deletions cut 6 bases from V and 5 bases from J, with 10 bases between. Germline CDR1 and CDR2: SQVTM and ANQGSEA. The CDR3 runs 12 residues. The CDR3 coding sequence is TGCAGCGTGACAGGCAGGAATGAAAAACTGTTTTTT. Protein sequence: CSVTGRNEKLFF.

V gene TRBV4-2 combines with J gene TRBJ1-5, with a possible D match to TRBD1 (5 bases). The CDR3 runs 17 residues. Germline assignment: CDR1 LGHNA and CDR2 YNFKEQ. Trimming took off 0 bases at V and 9 bases at J, with 21 bases between the two ends. CDR3 bases: TGTGCCAGCAGCCAAGATGTGGAGACCAGGGTAACGGGGCCCCAGCATTTT. As protein: CASSQDVETRVTGPQHF.

The chain combines TRBV15 with TRBJ1-5; no clear D. Germline V gene lookup returns CDR1 LNHNV and CDR2 YYDKDF (reference sequence). V was pared by 4 bases and J by 2 bases, with 9 bases between. The CDR3 consists of 14 residues. The CDR3 sequence: CATSISPGNQPQHF. CDR3 in DNA: TGTGCCACCAGCATTAGTCCCGGCAATCAGCCCCAGCATTTT.

The rearrangement links TRBV27 to TRBJ1-2; possible D gene TRBD1, 5 bases. The CDR3 is 14 amino acids. V was trimmed by 0 bases and J by 8 bases, leaving 13 bases between them. CDR1 MNHEY and CDR2 SMNVEV come from the germline V gene (reference sequence). The CDR3 region has the DNA TGTGCCAGCAGTTTATCAGCCGGGGCAGGGGGCTACACCTTC. It translates to CASSLSAGAGGYTF.

This clone was picked up one time. The DNA is left out, because the CDR3 cannot be placed on it with certainty; the CDR3 is given as TCRdb lists it. The J gene is TRBJ1-3, the V gene TRBV28. The germline CDR1 and CDR2 sequences are MDHEN and SYDVKM. The CDR3 is made up of 18 amino acids, end residues included. CDR3 sequence reads: CASSFGEGQLYSGNTIYF.

V and J are TRBV19 and TRBJ2-1; 8 nucleotides agree with TRBD2. Germline V gene data show CDR1 as LNHDA and CDR2 as SQIVND (reference sequence). V lost 6 bases and J lost 5; bases outside the gene matches: 12. The CDR3 covers 16 residues. As DNA, the CDR3 is TGTGCCAGTAGCTTATTGTCTGGAGCGGGGGACAATGAGCAGTTCTTC. It is translated as CASSLLSGAGDNEQFF. Variable domain in full (rest from reference TRBV19 and TRBJ2-1): DGGITQSPKYLFRKEGQNVTLSCEQNLNHDAMYWYRQDPGQGLRLIYYSQIVNDFQKGDIAEGYSVSREKKESFPLTVTSAQKNPTAFYLCASSLLSGAGDNEQFFGPGTRLTVL.

V gene TRBV18 combines with J gene TRBJ2-5, with D uncertain. This CDR3 has 12 residues. The germline V gene has CDR1 KGHSH and CDR2 LQKENI. V lost 1 base and J 5 bases, leaving 5 bases between the germline ends. As DNA, the CDR3 is TGTGCCAGCTCACCACTTCAGGAGACCCAGTACTTC. Its translation: CASSPLQETQYF.

The gene calls are TRBV18 and TRBJ2-5; 8 nucleotides agree with TRBD2. CDR3 length: 16 residues. Germline CDR1 and CDR2: KGHSH and LQKENI. Trimming at V came to 0 bases and at J to 1 base, leaving 4 bases not matched to a gene. This chain's CDR3 is CASSPPAGGFQETQYF. CDR3 coding DNA: TGTGCCAGCTCACCACCGGCGGGAGGATTCCAAGAGACCCAGTACTTC.

The rearrangement joins TRBV20-1 to TRBJ1-5; no firm D call. This CDR3 contains 11 residues. Trimming stripped 6 bases from V and 11 bases from J, with 14 bases between. Per the germline V gene, CDR1 is DFQATT and CDR2 is SNEGSKA (reference sequence). The CDR3 sequence is CSAPEGAAQHF. CDR3 coding DNA: TGCAGTGCCCCCGAGGGCGCGGCCCAGCATTTT.

The CDR3 DNA reads as TGCGCCAGCAGCTTGTCGGCAGGGCAAGAGACCCAGTACTTC. Its protein is CASSLSAGQETQYF. The V call is TRBV5-1, the J call TRBJ2-5; D is possibly TRBD1 (5 bases). V gave up 1 base and J gave up 2 bases, with 9 bases separating them. This CDR3 has 14 amino acids. Germline V gene lookup returns CDR1 SGHRS and CDR2 YFSETQ.

The genes are TRBV6-5 and TRBJ1-2; tentatively, D is TRBD1 (5 bases). The length of the CDR3 is 13 residues. V was cut by 8 bases and J by 4 bases, with 14 bases left in between. The germline gives CDR1 MNHEY, CDR2 SVGAGI. The CDR3 bases are TGTGCCAGCCATCGGGGCCGGGGCTATGGCTACACCTTC. It codes for CASHRGRGYGYTF.

The V and J genes are TRBV5-6 and TRBJ2-2; D gene ambiguous. The V and J ends lost 3 bases and 0 bases respectively, with 6 bases between them. Germline V lookup: CDR1 SGHDT, CDR2 YYEEEE. The CDR3 covers 14 residues. CDR3 loop: CASSSFTNTGELFF. The CDR3 region has the DNA TGTGCCAGCAGCTCGTTCACGAACACCGGGGAGCTGTTTTTT.

The gene calls are TRBV10-3 and TRBJ2-7, with D tentatively TRBD2 (6 bases). The CDR3 runs 16 residues. V lost 0 bases and J 1 base, leaving 13 bases between the germline ends. Germline CDR1 ENHRY, CDR2 SYGVKD. CDR3 nucleotide sequence: TGTGCCATCAGTGAGTCGGGGGGACTGTCGTCCTACGAGCAGTACTTC. It specifies CAISESGGLSSYEQYF.

The V call is TRBV12-3 or TRBV12-4, the J call TRBJ2-2; no definite D call. With 6 bases removed from V and 3 bases from J, the gap between germline ends came to 8 bases. This CDR3 contains 13 residues. The CDR3 nucleotides read TGTGCCAGCAGGGAATGGTACACCGGGGAGCTGTTTTTT. Its protein product is CASREWYTGELFF.

The chain is built from TRBV30 and TRBJ2-7; 12 nucleotides line up with TRBD1. After removal of 8 bases from V and 3 bases from J, the junction contained 11 bases not matched to a gene. Germline CDR1 reads GTSNPN; CDR2 reads SVGIG (reference sequence). The CDR3 sequence is 15 residues long. CDR3 coding DNA: TGTGCCGCTAGCGGGACAGGGGGCTTCGGCTACGAGCAGTACTTC. Protein sequence: CAASGTGGFGYEQYF.

The V and J genes are TRBV6-4 and TRBJ1-4, with 11 bases aligning to TRBD1. This CDR3 region has 20 residues. Germline-derived CDR1 and CDR2 are MRHNA and SNTAGT. The ends lost 2 bases at V and 0 bases at J; junction bases unmatched: 11. The CDR3 is CASSDQRDRGLISTNEKLFF. CDR3 in DNA: TGTGCCAGCAGTGACCAGAGGGACAGGGGGTTAATTTCAACTAATGAAAAACTGTTTTTT.

The gene calls are TRBV3-1 (or the pseudogene TRBV3-2) and TRBJ2-2; D is possibly TRBD2 (5 bases). The germline V gene encodes CDR1 LGHDT and CDR2 YNNKEL (reference sequence). This CDR3 spans 15 amino acids. Trimming cost V 3 bases and J 4 bases, with 12 bases left between them. The CDR3 is CASSHLRGPTGELFF. In nucleotides, the CDR3 is TGTGCCAGCAGCCATTTGAGAGGGCCCACCGGGGAGCTGTTTTTT.

CDR3 DNA: TGTGCCAGCAGCTTAAACGGGGGTTTGGCCGGGGAGCTGTTTTTT. As protein: CASSLNGGLAGELFF. The chain combines TRBV7-6 with TRBJ2-2; D may be TRBD2 (6 bases). CDR3 size: 15 residues. Germline V gives CDR1 SGHVS, CDR2 FNYEAQ. The germline V and J ends were trimmed by 2 bases and 6 bases, with 13 bases remaining between them.

The gene calls are TRBV2 and TRBJ1-6; TRBD1 agrees at 7 bases. CDR1 is SNHLY and CDR2 is FYNNEI in the germline V gene. This CDR3 has 14 amino acids. J was trimmed by 7 bases and V by 6 bases; bases with no gene match: 6. CDR3 protein: CASSLDRANSPLHF. The CDR3, as DNA: TGTGCCAGCAGCCTCGACAGGGCAAATTCACCCCTCCACTTT.

The chain links TRBV7-2 to TRBJ1-1; possibly TRBD1 for D (6 bases). Germline lookup yields CDR1 SGHTA and CDR2 FQGNSA. The CDR3 has 15 amino acids. The ends were cut back, 5 bases at V and 7 bases at J, with 20 bases in the middle. The CDR3 nucleotides are TGTGCCAGCAGCCTACTCCAGCAGGGGCAAGGTGAAGCTTTCTTT. It specifies CASSLLQQGQGEAFF.

This clone was found once. The chain couples TRBV19 to TRBJ1-2; D unclear. V was clipped by 6 bases and J by 0 bases, with 17 bases between them. The V gene's germline CDR1 is LNHDA and CDR2 SQIVND (reference sequence). CDR3 length equals 16 residues. The CDR3 region has the DNA TGTGCCAGTAGAAACGGGCCAGCGGATTCTAACTATGGCTACACCTTC. Protein product: CASRNGPADSNYGYTF.

The chain joins TRBV5-1 to TRBJ1-4; a possible D gene is TRBD1 (6 bases). Trimming removed 5 bases from V and 5 bases from J, with 13 bases in between. CDR1 is SGHRS and CDR2 is YFSETQ in the germline V gene. CDR3 length equals 14 residues. This CDR3 reads CASRPTGWNEKLFF. CDR3 nucleotides: TGCGCCAGCAGACCGACAGGTTGGAATGAAAAACTGTTTTTT.

The chain uses TRBV15 and TRBJ2-5; D not certain. Germline loops: CDR1 LNHNV, CDR2 YYDKDF (reference sequence). The CDR3 sequence is 13 residues long. Trimming took 2 bases from V and 5 from J, leaving 9 bases between them. The DNA of the CDR3 is TGTGCCACCAGCAGATCCCCCCAGGAGACCCAGTACTTC. This translates into CATSRSPQETQYF. The variable domain in full, with the rest retrieved from reference TRBV15 and TRBJ2-5, is DAMVIQNPRYQVTQFGKPVTLSCSQTLNHNVMYWYQQKSSQAPKLLFHYYDKDFNNEADTPDNFQSRRPNTSFCFLDIRSPGLGDTAMYLCATSRSPQETQYFGPGTRLLVL.